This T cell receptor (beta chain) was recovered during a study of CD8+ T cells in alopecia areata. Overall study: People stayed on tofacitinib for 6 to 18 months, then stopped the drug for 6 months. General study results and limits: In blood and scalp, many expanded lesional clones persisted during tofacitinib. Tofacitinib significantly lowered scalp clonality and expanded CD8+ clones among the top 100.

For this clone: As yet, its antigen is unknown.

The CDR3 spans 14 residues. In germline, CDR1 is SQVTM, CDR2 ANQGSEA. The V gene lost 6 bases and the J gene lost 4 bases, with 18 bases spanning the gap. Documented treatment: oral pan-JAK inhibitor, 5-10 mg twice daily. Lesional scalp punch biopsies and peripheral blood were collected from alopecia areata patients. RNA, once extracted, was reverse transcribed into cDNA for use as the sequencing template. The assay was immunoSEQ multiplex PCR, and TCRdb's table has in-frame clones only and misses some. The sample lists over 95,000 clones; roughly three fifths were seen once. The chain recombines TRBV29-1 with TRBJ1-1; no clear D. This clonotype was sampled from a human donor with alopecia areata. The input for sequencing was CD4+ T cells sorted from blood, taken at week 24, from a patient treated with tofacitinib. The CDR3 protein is CSVQLSILGTEAFF. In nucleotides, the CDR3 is TGCAGCGTCCAACTCAGCATATTAGGCACTGAAGCTTTCTTT.